One and the same sample provided the 27 T cell receptor beta chains below, sequenced in a study of shared clonotypes between healthy human individuals. It was CD45RO-negative cells, positively selected for CCR7, that made up naive CD8 cells, with terminally differentiated effector memory CD45RA+ cells excluded. Data came from immunoSEQ multiplex PCR; TCRdb stores just in-frame clones and leaves some out. In the table there are about 2.1 million clones, just under 95% of which are singletons. What was sequenced was naive CD8+ T cells from PBMCs. The receptors stem from a man in his late teens or twenties in good health. Some clones in this sample may be carry-over from other donors' samples.

This chain's CDR3 is CASSLSSGWPEAFF. As DNA, the CDR3 is TGTGCCAGCAGTTTATCGTCTGGCTGGCCTGAAGCTTTCTTT. The V call is TRBV27, the J call TRBJ1-1; D is uncertain. Germline CDR1 reads MNHEY; CDR2 reads SMNVEV (reference sequence). The V end lost 0 bases, the J end lost 6 bases, and 11 bases lay between the germline ends. The CDR3 spans 14 residues.

This clone was recorded once. The chain has TRBV7-6 and TRBJ2-5; 8 nucleotides line up with TRBD2. Germline CDR1 and CDR2: SGHVS and FNYEAQ. With 0 bases clipped from V and 0 bases from J, the junction kept 12 bases outside the gene matches. This CDR3 region has 19 residues. The CDR3 nucleotides are TGTGCCAGCAGCTTAGCGCGGGGCGGGAGGCTACAGAACCAAGAGACCCAGTACTTC. Translating it yields CASSLARGGRLQNQETQYF.

The chain is built from TRBV6-5 and TRBJ2-1; D gene uncertain. The germline gives CDR1 MNHEY, CDR2 SVGAGI. Trimming removed 6 bases from V and 1 base from J, with 7 bases in between. This CDR3 spans 13 amino acids. The CDR3 here is CASRALSYNEQFF. As DNA, the CDR3 is TGTGCCAGCAGGGCGCTATCCTACAATGAGCAGTTCTTC.

This chain links TRBV29-1 with TRBJ2-7; D is unclear. Between the trimmed V and J ends, which lost 0 bases and 1 base, there was a span of 7 bases. The CDR3 contains 13 residues. The germline CDR1 and CDR2 sequences are SQVTM and ANQGSEA. CDR3 loop: CSVEDQESYEQYF. In nucleotides, the CDR3 is TGCAGCGTTGAAGACCAGGAATCCTACGAGCAGTACTTC.

V gene TRBV18 combines with J gene TRBJ2-7; TRBD1 is a possible D gene (5 bases). CDR1 is KGHSH, CDR2 LQKENI, per germline. Trimming cost V 0 bases and J 7 bases, with 22 bases left between them. The CDR3 length is 17 residues. DNA for the CDR3: TGTGCCAGCTCACCACCCTCGGTAGGGGTCCGTGGGTGGGAGCAGTACTTC. Translated: CASSPPSVGVRGWEQYF.

The V and J genes are TRBV9 and TRBJ2-5, with a weak D call TRBD2 (5 bases). Deletions cut 4 bases from V and 5 bases from J, with 21 bases between. The germline V gene has CDR1 SGDLS and CDR2 YYNGEE. CDR3 length: 16 residues. DNA for the CDR3: TGTGCCAGCAGCACCGCTGGATGGGGAGTTCGGGAGACCCAGTACTTC. Translating gives CASSTAGWGVRETQYF.

The V and J genes are TRBV6-5 and TRBJ1-1; 10 nucleotides line up with TRBD1. The length of the CDR3 is 13 residues. CDR1 is MNHEY and CDR2 is SVGAGI in the germline V gene. The J segment lost 8 bases and the V segment lost 6 bases, leaving 6 bases of the junction unmatched. The CDR3 protein is CASRPGTGVEAFF. The DNA for the CDR3 is TGTGCCAGCAGACCAGGGACAGGGGTCGAAGCTTTCTTT.

V usage is TRBV27 and J usage is TRBJ2-7, with a tentative D call TRBD1 (5 bases). The CDR3 is made up of 14 amino acids. From germline, CDR1 is MNHEY and CDR2 SMNVEV (reference sequence). V was cut by 6 bases and J by 2 bases, with 14 bases left in between. In nucleotides, the CDR3 is TGTGCCAGCAGGAGTAGGACAACAACCTACGAGCAGTACTTC. Protein sequence: CASRSRTTTYEQYF.

V and J are TRBV27 and TRBJ1-1; perhaps TRBD1 as D (6 bases). V gave up 3 bases and J gave up 0 bases, with 8 bases separating them. Germline V gene data show CDR1 as MNHEY and CDR2 as SMNVEV (reference sequence). The CDR3 totals 14 residues. The CDR3 DNA is TGTGCCAGCAGTTTTGGACAGTTGAACACTGAAGCTTTCTTT. This encodes CASSFGQLNTEAFF.

Remarks on this clone: Other nucleotide sequences in the sample specify the same CDR3. The chain combines TRBV9 with TRBJ1-1; no clear D gene. Trimming removed 4 bases at V and 5 bases at J, with 9 bases between. Germline-derived CDR1 and CDR2 are SGDLS and YYNGEE. This CDR3 region has 12 residues. CDR3 residues: CASSPRVTEAFF. CDR3 sequence (DNA): TGTGCCAGCAGCCCCCGTGTAACTGAAGCTTTCTTT.

The J gene is TRBJ2-7, the V gene TRBV7-9; 9 bases map to TRBD1. The V gene's germline CDR1 is SEHNR and CDR2 FQNEAQ (reference sequence). Unmatched junction bases numbered 10, after V lost 4 bases and J lost 6 bases. This CDR3 region has 15 residues. DNA of the CDR3: TGTGCCAGCAGCTACCCGGACAGGGGTGGAGGCGAGCAGTACTTC. Amino acids: CASSYPDRGGGEQYF.

V and J are TRBV5-4 and TRBJ2-3; D could derive from TRBD1 or TRBD2 (5 bases each). The V end lost 4 bases, the J end lost 4 bases, and 16 bases lay between the germline ends. CDR3 length: 15 amino acids. The germline CDR1 and CDR2 sequences are SGHNT and YYREEE (reference sequence). CDR3 amino acids: CASSQGTDSPDTQYF. The CDR3 DNA reads as TGTGCCAGCAGCCAAGGGACGGACTCCCCAGATACGCAGTATTTT.

The chain couples TRBV20-1 to TRBJ1-1; 9 nucleotides match TRBD1. The germline CDR1 and CDR2 sequences are DFQATT and SNEGSKA (reference sequence). CDR3 length: 10 residues. Trimming took 7 bases from V and 6 from J; bases not matched to a gene: 0. The CDR3 nucleotides read TGCAGTGGGACAGGGGCTGAAGCTTTCTTT. This gives the protein CSGTGAEAFF.

The chain combines TRBV5-1 with TRBJ2-5, with D possibly being TRBD1 (5 bases). CDR1 is SGHRS, CDR2 YFSETQ, per germline. V lost 1 base to trimming and J lost 2 bases, with 12 bases between them. The CDR3 is made up of 15 amino acids. This CDR3 reads CASSLRQRVQETQYF. CDR3 DNA: TGCGCCAGCAGCTTGAGACAGCGAGTACAAGAGACCCAGTACTTC.

V usage is TRBV6-1 and J usage is TRBJ1-6; a possible D gene is TRBD1 (5 bases). The V and J ends lost 11 bases and 8 bases respectively, with 13 bases between them. CDR1 MNHNS and CDR2 SASEGT come from the germline V gene. The CDR3 has 12 amino acids. CDR3 sequence (DNA): TGTGCCCTAGGGGCCGCCTATTCACCCCTCCACTTT. Translating gives CALGAAYSPLHF.

This clone occurred a few times. The chain couples TRBV27 to TRBJ1-4; D is unresolved. The V gene lost 5 bases and the J gene lost 8 bases, with 12 bases spanning the gap. The CDR3 is 13 amino acids. Looked up from germline, CDR1 is MNHEY and CDR2 is SMNVEV (reference sequence). This chain's CDR3 is CASSPYGPEKLFF. CDR3 DNA sequence: TGTGCCAGCAGTCCGTATGGGCCGGAAAAACTGTTTTTT.

The chain has TRBV2 and TRBJ2-5; D may be TRBD1 (5 bases). The V gene lost 2 bases and the J gene lost 2 bases, with 15 bases spanning the gap. Germline V lookup: CDR1 SNHLY, CDR2 FYNNEI. This CDR3 comprises 16 residues. CDR3 nucleotides: TGTGCCAGCAGTGAATTTCCAGGGAAGGGACAAGAGACCCAGTACTTC. Encoded protein: CASSEFPGKGQETQYF.

The genes are TRBV7-9 and TRBJ2-6, with TRBD1 identical over 12 bases. The CDR3 is 18 amino acids. V shed 1 base and J 4 bases; nucleotides not matched to a gene: 5. Germline V lookup: CDR1 SEHNR, CDR2 FQNEAQ (reference sequence). In DNA form, the CDR3 reads TGTGCCAGCAGCTTAGGAAGGGACAGGGGGCCAGGGGCCAACGTCCTGACTTTC. Translation: CASSLGRDRGPGANVLTF.

The chain employs TRBV28 and TRBJ1-2; D remains ambiguous. Trimming removed 0 bases at V and 2 bases at J, with 13 bases between. Germline values: CDR1 MDHEN, CDR2 SYDVKM. This CDR3 is 16 amino acids long. The CDR3, as DNA: TGTGCCAGCAGTTTATGGGCTGACAAACTGAACTATGGCTACACCTTC. This sequence encodes CASSLWADKLNYGYTF.

Here the CDR3 DNA reads TGTGCCACCAGCAGAGTGGTGGGGATGTCCGAGCAGTACTTC. Translation: CATSRVVGMSEQYF. The chain couples TRBV15 to TRBJ2-7; no clear D. This CDR3 has 14 amino acids. Per the germline V gene, CDR1 is LNHNV and CDR2 is YYDKDF (reference sequence). The ends were cut back, 1 base at V and 6 bases at J, with 13 bases in the middle.

J is TRBJ2-1 and V is TRBV2; 7 bases are shared with TRBD1. With 5 bases clipped from V and 8 bases from J, the junction kept 6 bases outside the gene matches. CDR3 length equals 13 residues. Germline CDR1 reads SNHLY; CDR2 reads FYNNEI. This chain's CDR3 is CASSSTGSHEQFF. DNA of the CDR3: TGTGCCAGCAGTTCGACAGGGTCCCATGAGCAGTTCTTC.

For this clone: Other DNA sequences of this sample code for an identical CDR3. The chain uses TRBV29-1 and TRBJ2-7; 7 bases are shared with TRBD1. The germline V gene encodes CDR1 SQVTM and CDR2 ANQGSEA. CDR3 length: 12 amino acids. Trimming took 7 bases from V and 3 from J; bases not matched to a gene: 6. CDR3 protein: CSARDSIYEQYF. The DNA for the CDR3 is TGCAGCGCGAGGGACAGTATCTACGAGCAGTACTTC.

V and J are TRBV5-1 and TRBJ2-7, with TRBD2 matching 11 bases. The CDR3 length is 15 residues. CDR1 SGHRS and CDR2 YFSETQ come from the germline V gene. V shed 4 bases and J 2 bases; nucleotides not matched to a gene: 5. The CDR3 nucleotides are TGCGCCAGCAGCGAAACTAGCGGGGGAGCCTACGAGCAGTACTTC. Protein: CASSETSGGAYEQYF.

Concerning this clone: Other nucleotide sequences from this sample produce the same CDR3. The V call is TRBV27, the J call TRBJ2-1; D unresolved. This CDR3 contains 15 residues. Trimming cost V 2 bases and J 0 bases, with 8 bases left between them. In germline, CDR1 is MNHEY, CDR2 SMNVEV (reference sequence). CDR3: CASSLRAPSYNEQFF. For the CDR3, the DNA is TGTGCCAGCAGTTTAAGAGCGCCCTCCTACAATGAGCAGTTCTTC.

The chain links TRBV19 to TRBJ2-2; D is unresolved. Germline CDR1 LNHDA, CDR2 SQIVND (reference sequence). V lost 5 bases to trimming and J lost 5 bases, with 12 bases between them. The CDR3 is 14 amino acids. In DNA, the CDR3 is TGTGCCAGTAGTGCACGAGGTAGAACCGGGGAGCTGTTTTTT. Translating gives CASSARGRTGELFF.

V usage is TRBV27 and J usage is TRBJ2-5; D is ambiguous. Trimming pared 5 bases from V and 1 base from J, leaving 14 bases between. The germline V gene encodes CDR1 MNHEY and CDR2 SMNVEV (reference sequence). This CDR3 has 15 residues. The CDR3 loop reads CASSQTGRFQETQYF. The CDR3, as DNA: TGTGCCAGCAGTCAAACCGGACGCTTCCAAGAGACCCAGTACTTC.

The rearrangement links TRBV4-3 to TRBJ2-5; either TRBD1 or TRBD2 may fit D (6 bases each). CDR3 length equals 14 residues. The ends were cut back, 1 base at V and 7 bases at J, with 13 bases in the middle. Germline assignment: CDR1 LGHNA and CDR2 YSLEER. CDR3 amino acids: CASSQARGRGTQYF. CDR3 DNA sequence: TGCGCCAGCAGCCAAGCCCGGGGGCGGGGGACCCAGTACTTC.